One and the same sample provided the 6 T cell receptor beta chains below, sequenced in a study of blood T cell repertoires in COVID-19. Data came from immunoSEQ multiplex PCR; TCRdb stores just in-frame clones and leaves some out. This table has under 250,000 clones, about 91% appearing once. Specimen: PBMCs or T cells enriched from blood (not recorded which). The receptors derive from a young woman with acute COVID-19.

The rearrangement links TRBV5-1 to TRBJ2-7, with D possibly TRBD1 on 5 matching bases. This CDR3 region has 15 residues. The ends were cut back, 2 bases at V and 5 bases at J, with 17 bases in the middle. Germline V gene data show CDR1 as SGHRS and CDR2 as YFSETQ. In nucleotides, the CDR3 is TGCGCCAGCAGCTTTAGGGGTCGAGGCGTCGACGAGCAGTACTTC. Protein: CASSFRGRGVDEQYF.

The V and J genes are TRBV5-1 and TRBJ1-1, with D possibly being TRBD1 (6 bases). Looked up from germline, CDR1 is SGHRS and CDR2 is YFSETQ. The V gene lost 2 bases and the J gene lost 3 bases, with 8 bases spanning the gap. CDR3 size: 13 residues. The CDR3 nucleotides are TGCGCCAGCAGCTTCCGACAGGACACTGAAGCTTTCTTT. It yields the protein CASSFRQDTEAFF.

This chain connects TRBV27 to TRBJ2-7; no reliable D call. The germline CDR1 and CDR2 sequences are MNHEY and SMNVEV (reference sequence). The ends were cut back, 7 bases at V and 2 bases at J, with 6 bases in the middle. This CDR3 contains 11 residues. For the CDR3, the DNA is TGTGCCAGCACCCAAACCTACGAGCAGTACTTC. This translates into CASTQTYEQYF.

The V call is TRBV7-2, the J call TRBJ2-5; 12 bases map to TRBD2. The V segment lost 1 base and the J segment 2 bases; nucleotides outside the gene matches: 5. This CDR3 spans 17 amino acids. The germline V gene has CDR1 SGHTA and CDR2 FQGNSA. CDR3 bases: TGTGCCAGCAGCTTAGGAGCTAGCGGGGGGGGTCAAGAGACCCAGTACTTC. Encoded protein: CASSLGASGGGQETQYF. The complete variable domain, with remaining parts taken from reference TRBV7-2 and TRBJ2-5, reads GAGVSQSPSNKVTEKGKDVELRCDPISGHTALYWYRQSLGQGLEFLIYFQGNSAPDKSGLPSDRFSAERTGGSVSTLTIQRTQQEDSAVYLCASSLGASGGGQETQYFGPGTRLLVL.

The chain employs TRBV20-1 and TRBJ2-7; 9 positions agree with TRBD2. The CDR3 sequence is 19 residues long. Germline CDR1 and CDR2: DFQATT and SNEGSKA (reference sequence). Trimming removed 3 bases from V and 0 bases from J; junction bases left unmatched: 18. CDR3 in DNA: TGCAGTGCTAGTCTGTCTTTGAGGGCTAGCGGGGCGATCTCCTACGAGCAGTACTTC. Translating it yields CSASLSLRASGAISYEQYF.

This clone was observed a single time. The chain is built from TRBV25-1 and TRBJ1-5, with D uncertain. Germline values: CDR1 MGHDK, CDR2 SYGVNS. The CDR3 spans 10 residues. With 7 bases removed from V and 6 bases from J, the gap between germline ends came to 4 bases. The CDR3 loop reads CASIRQPQHF. For the CDR3, the DNA is TGTGCCAGCATCCGTCAGCCCCAGCATTTT.